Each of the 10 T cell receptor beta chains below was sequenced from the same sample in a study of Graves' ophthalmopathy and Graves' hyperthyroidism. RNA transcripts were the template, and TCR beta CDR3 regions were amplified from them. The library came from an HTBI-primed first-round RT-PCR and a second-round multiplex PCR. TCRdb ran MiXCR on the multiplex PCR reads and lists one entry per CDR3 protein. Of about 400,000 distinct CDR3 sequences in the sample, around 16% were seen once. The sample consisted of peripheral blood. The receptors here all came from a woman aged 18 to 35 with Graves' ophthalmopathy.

The CDR3 nucleotides read TGCGCCAGCAGCTTAGATTTGCGAGAAGCTTTCTTT. This translates into CASSLDLREAFF. The chain links TRBV5-1 to TRBJ1-1; no definite D call. Germline V gene data show CDR1 as SGHRS and CDR2 as YFSETQ. The CDR3 length is 12 residues. V dropped 2 bases and J dropped 8 bases, with 10 bases sitting between them. The whole variable domain, filled in from reference TRBV5-1 and TRBJ1-1, reads KAGVTQTPRYLIKTRGQQVTLSCSPISGHRSVSWYQQTPGQGLQFLFEYFSETQRNKGNFPGRFSGRQFSNSRSEMNVSTLELGDSALYLCASSLDLREAFFGQGTRLTVV.

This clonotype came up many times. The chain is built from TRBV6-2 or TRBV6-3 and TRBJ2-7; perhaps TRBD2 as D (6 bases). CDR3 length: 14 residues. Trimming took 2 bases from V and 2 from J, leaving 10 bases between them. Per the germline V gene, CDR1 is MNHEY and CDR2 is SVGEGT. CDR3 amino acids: CASSYGRGTYEQYF. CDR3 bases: TGTGCCAGCAGTTACGGACGGGGGACCTACGAGCAGTACTTC.

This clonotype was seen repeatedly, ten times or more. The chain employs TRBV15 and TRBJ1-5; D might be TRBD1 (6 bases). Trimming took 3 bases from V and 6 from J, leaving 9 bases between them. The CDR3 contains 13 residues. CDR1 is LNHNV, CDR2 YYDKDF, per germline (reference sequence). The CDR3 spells CATSSSGAQPQHF. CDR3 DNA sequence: TGTGCCACCAGCAGTTCAGGGGCTCAGCCCCAGCATTTT. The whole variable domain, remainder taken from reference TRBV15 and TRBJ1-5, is DAMVIQNPRYQVTQFGKPVTLSCSQTLNHNVMYWYQQKSSQAPKLLFHYYDKDFNNEADTPDNFQSRRPNTSFCFLDIRSPGLGDTAMYLCATSSSGAQPQHFGDGTRLSIL.

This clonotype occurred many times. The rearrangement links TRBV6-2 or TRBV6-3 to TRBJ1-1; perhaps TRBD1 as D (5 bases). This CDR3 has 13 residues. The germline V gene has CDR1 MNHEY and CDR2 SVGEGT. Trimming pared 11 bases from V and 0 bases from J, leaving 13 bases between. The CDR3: CAAGRGMNTEAFF. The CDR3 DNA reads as TGTGCCGCAGGGCGAGGTATGAACACTGAAGCTTTCTTT.

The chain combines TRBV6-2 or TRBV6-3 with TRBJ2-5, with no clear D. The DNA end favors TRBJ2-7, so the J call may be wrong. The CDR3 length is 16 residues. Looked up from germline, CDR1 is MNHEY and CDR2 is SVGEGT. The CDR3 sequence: CASSYSSRITSYEQYF. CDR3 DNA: TGTGCCAGCAGTTATTCCAGCAGGATCACCTCCTACGAGCAGTACTTC.

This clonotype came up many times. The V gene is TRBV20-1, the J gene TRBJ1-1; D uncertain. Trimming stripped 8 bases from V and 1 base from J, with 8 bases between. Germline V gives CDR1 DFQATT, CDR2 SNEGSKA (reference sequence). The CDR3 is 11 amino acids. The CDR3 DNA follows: TGCAGTTCGCGGTGGAACACTGAAGCTTTCTTT. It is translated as CSSRWNTEAFF.

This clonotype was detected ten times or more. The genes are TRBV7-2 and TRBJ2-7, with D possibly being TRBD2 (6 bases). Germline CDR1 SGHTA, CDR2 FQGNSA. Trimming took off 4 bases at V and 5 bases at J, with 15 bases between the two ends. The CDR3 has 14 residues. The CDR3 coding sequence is TGTGCCAGCAGCTACGGGACTCTACTCAACGAGCAGTACTTC. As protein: CASSYGTLLNEQYF.

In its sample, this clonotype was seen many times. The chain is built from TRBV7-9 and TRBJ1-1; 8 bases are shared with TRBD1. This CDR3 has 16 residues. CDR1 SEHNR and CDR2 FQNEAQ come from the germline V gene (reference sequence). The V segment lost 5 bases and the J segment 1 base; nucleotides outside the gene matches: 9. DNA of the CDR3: TGTGCCAGCAGCGCCCGACAGGGGCCAGGGAACACTGAAGCTTTCTTT. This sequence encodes CASSARQGPGNTEAFF.

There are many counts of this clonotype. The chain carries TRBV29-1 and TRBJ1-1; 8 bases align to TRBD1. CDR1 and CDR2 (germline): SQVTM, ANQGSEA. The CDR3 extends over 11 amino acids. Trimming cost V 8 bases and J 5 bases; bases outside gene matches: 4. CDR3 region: CSTWTGTEAFF. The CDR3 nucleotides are TGCAGCACCTGGACAGGGACTGAAGCTTTCTTT.

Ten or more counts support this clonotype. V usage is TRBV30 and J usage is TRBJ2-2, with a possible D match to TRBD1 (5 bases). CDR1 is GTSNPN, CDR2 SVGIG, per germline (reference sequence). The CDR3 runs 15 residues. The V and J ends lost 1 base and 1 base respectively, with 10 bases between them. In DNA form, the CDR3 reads TGTGCCTGGAGTGCCCTAGGGGTGAACACCGGGGAGCTGTTTTTT. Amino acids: CAWSALGVNTGELFF.